The entry below gives a single T cell receptor beta chain sequence along with its context. V lost 1 base, J lost 1 base, and 5 bases stayed unmatched. This CDR3 has 16 amino acids. Germline CDR1 MNHEY, CDR2 SMNVEV (reference sequence). This record belongs to a study of blood T cell repertoires in COVID-19. Across the study: PBMCs, B-cell-depleted T cells, or T cells provided the cDNA or gDNA that made up the material.

Original processing methods: Amplified reference gene primers provided the basis for estimating nucleated cell counts. Data came from immunoSEQ multiplex PCR; TCRdb stores just in-frame clones and leaves some out. The DNA was the basis for D and trimming; V, J and clone size are from that table. This table holds 15,000 to 20,000 clones, 87% found once. The specimen was peripheral blood. The rearrangement links TRBV27 to TRBJ2-5, with 8 nucleotides matching TRBD2. The receptor comes from a human donor with active COVID-19. The donor label of this sample is uncertain. CDR3 sequence: CASSLWAGGIQETQYF. The CDR3 nucleotides are TGTGCCAGCAGTTTATGGGCGGGAGGAATCCAAGAGACCCAGTACTTC.